This T cell receptor beta chain was sequenced during a study of a mutant IDH1 vaccine in newly diagnosed glioma. Study-wide context: Either 4-6 weeks after radiotherapy alone or alongside temozolomide, vaccination was begun. Study results and limitations: Across multiple MHC alleles, around 92% of patients had vaccine-induced responses.

As to time point: week 5, during vaccination. Vaccination comprised doses that each held 300 ug of mutant IDH1 20-mer peptide, plus topical imiquimod. On this clone: Its cognate antigen is unknown.

Generated by immunoSEQ multiplex PCR, the TCRdb table keeps only in-frame clones and is missing some. The sample lists 38,000 or so clones, 91% seen once, with roughly 2.6% in the top ten. Trimming removed 8 bases from V and 1 base from J; junction bases left unmatched: 11. CDR3 size: 16 residues. Per germline, CDR1 SNHLY and CDR2 FYNNEI. This chain links TRBV2 with TRBJ2-1, with 7 bases aligning to TRBD2. The sample consisted of PBMCs, taken from a glioma patient whose treatment included an IDH1 peptide vaccine. This clonotype originated in a man aged 50 or older with glioma. As DNA, the CDR3 is TGTGCCAGCTACCGTGAGCGGGGTGGGTCCTACAATGAGCAGTTCTTC. Amino acid sequence: CASYRERGGSYNEQFF.